This TCR beta chain was sequenced for a study of T cells in tuberculosis. Study information: T cells were selected with CD1B tetramers loaded with glucose monomycolate. IGRA-negative adolescents, IGRA-positive adolescents with latent tuberculosis and adults with active tuberculosis formed this South African cohort.

This CDR3 is built from 18 residues. Losses at the gene ends were 1 base for V and 0 bases for J; bases not matched to a gene: 10. CDR1 SGHTA and CDR2 FQGNSA come from the germline V gene. This table comes from immunoSEQ multiplex PCR, and its TCRdb copy is limited to in-frame clones, with some not included. The sample holds about 25,000 clones, about 92% seen once. Sequencing was carried out using PBMCs. The origin of this receptor is a donor aged 10 to 29 with latent tuberculosis or without tuberculosis infection. Some clones in this sample may be carry-over from other donors' samples. This chain connects TRBV7-2 to TRBJ2-7, with 9 nucleotides matching TRBD2. CDR3 sequence reads: CASSLVVSGSSSSYEQYF. The CDR3, as DNA: TGTGCCAGCAGCTTAGTGGTTAGCGGGAGCTCTAGCTCCTACGAGCAGTACTTC.